Detailed here is one T cell receptor (beta chain). This sample was included in a study of T cell responses to AZD1222 COVID-19 vaccine. Produced via immunoSEQ multiplex PCR; TCRdb's table is partial and in-frame only. The table records tens of thousands of clones, around 90% of them present only once. The CDR3 covers 15 residues. CDR1 GTSNPN and CDR2 SVGIG come from the germline V gene (reference sequence). V dropped 3 bases and J dropped 4; count of bases not matched to a gene: 7. The receptor comes from an adult in good health. The source was peripheral blood, collected on day 0 of AZD1222 vaccination. The chain employs TRBV30 and TRBJ1-3, with TRBD1 matching 9 bases. The CDR3 nucleotides are TGTGCCTGGAGCGAGGGGACAGGGCTAGGAAACACCATATATTTT. Its protein product is CAWSEGTGLGNTIYF.